This T cell receptor (beta chain) is from a study of cytomegalovirus exposure and HLA in healthy donors. The PCR ran on 60 Vbeta and 13 Jbeta primers. Using immunoSEQ multiplex PCR, the repertoire was profiled, and TCRdb retains in-frame clones only, with some absent. This sample has 180,000 or so clones, with approximately 80% found just once. J gave up 7 bases and V 4 bases, and 7 bases lay outside the gene matches. Germline assignment: CDR1 SGHVS and CDR2 FNYEAQ. The CDR3 length is 15 residues. The sample consisted of PBMCs. This TCR was recovered from a girl aged 5-17 years in good health and CMV-seropositive. This chain connects TRBV7-6 to TRBJ2-7, with 13 bases lining up with TRBD2. CDR3 sequence: CASSSGLAGAGEQYF. DNA of the CDR3: TGTGCCAGCAGCTCTGGACTAGCGGGAGCCGGGGAGCAGTACTTC.